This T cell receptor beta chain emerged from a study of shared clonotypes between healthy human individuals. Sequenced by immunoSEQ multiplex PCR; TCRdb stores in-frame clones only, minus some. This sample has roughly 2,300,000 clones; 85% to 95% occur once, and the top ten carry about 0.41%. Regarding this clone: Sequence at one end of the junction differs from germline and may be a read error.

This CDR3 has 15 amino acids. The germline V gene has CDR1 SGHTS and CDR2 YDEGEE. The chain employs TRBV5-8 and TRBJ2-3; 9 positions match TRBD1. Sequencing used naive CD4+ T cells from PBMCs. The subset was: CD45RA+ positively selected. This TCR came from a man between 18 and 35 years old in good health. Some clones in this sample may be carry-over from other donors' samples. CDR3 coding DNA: TGTGCCAGCAGCAGAAGACAGGGGGGCACAGCTACGCAGTATTTT. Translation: CASSRRQGGTATQYF.